These T cell receptor beta chains were read from a single sample in a study of human versus mouse CDR3 diversity and MHC coevolution. Generated by immunoSEQ multiplex PCR, the TCRdb table keeps only in-frame clones and is missing some. The sample has fewer than 100,000 clones, over 85% seen once. Material: naive CD4+ T cells from blood. These TCRs come from a person between 25 and 70 years old in good health. Both conserved end residues are part of each CDR3. Each record gives: J gene, D gene, V gene, CDR3 protein. A D gene is named only where the DNA matches it firmly.

TRBJ2-7,TRBD2,TRBV27,CASSPWVGVAGGPYEQYF
TRBJ2-5,TRBD2,TRBV6-1,CASSGLAGAGGTQYF
TRBJ2-1,NA,TRBV19,CASSSRSGDSYNEQFF
TRBJ2-1,TRBD2,TRBV27,CATARLAGGGRGNNEQFF
TRBJ1-3,NA,TRBV5-1,CASSRDTGTRNGRGNTIYF
TRBJ1-5,TRBD1,TRBV27,CASRGWSGGARSNQPQHF
TRBJ1-1,TRBD1,TRBV28,CASSPWGQHNTEAFF
TRBJ2-1,TRBD2,TRBV9,CASRGSGGANNEQFF
TRBJ1-6,TRBD1,TRBV27,CASSPPGQVYNSPLHF
TRBJ2-4,NA,TRBV5-4,CASSFGQGIAKNIQYF
TRBJ1-2,NA,TRBV27,CASRSIIGYTF